This T cell receptor (beta chain) was sequenced during a study of T cell repertoires in cytomegalovirus infection (dated by TCRdb to about 2019). As for the study more broadly: The peptide stimulations were aimed at well-studied HLA-B-restricted epitopes as well as recently identified HLA-C-restricted CMV epitopes, whose presentation resists viral immunomodulation. Donor HLA type was relevant to the analysis, as public TCR beta signatures indicated carriage of CMV infection together with the matching HLA type. What the research found in general, with its limitations: In both this cohort and an independent cohort of some 370 donors, the cumulative frequency of public TCR beta family members distinguished carriers of CMV infection plus the relevant HLA type. In the ex vivo response, HLA-C-restricted CMV-specific TCR beta clonotypes were dominant, and in two of eight donors the single most frequent clonotype came from this HLA-C-restricted group.

The sequencing machine was an Illumina HiSeq 1500. The public reads were reanalyzed by TCRdb: fastp trimming at Q25, MiXCR alignment, in-frame beta chains only. Rows with one shared CDR3 protein collapse into an entry with the most common genes and DNA. The sample profile shows roughly 310,000 distinct CDR3 sequences; 29% of them were found once. The ten largest clones add up to roughly 20% of the sample. This clonotype has ten or more counts. Its recognized antigen is unknown. It has no much larger one-base neighbor in the sample; base qualities were not kept. From a lookup of the germline V gene, CDR1 and CDR2 are KGHSH and LQKENI. The cysteine opens and the phenylalanine closes a CDR3 of 13 amino acids. Of all the DNA, just the CDR3 is kept, 39 bases in frame from base 1. V is shortened by 8 bases, J by 3 bases, and the region joining them spans 11 bases. In the paper's terms, the treatment or condition label means: in vitro stimulation with specific CMV peptide epitopes to enrich CMV-specific T cells.

The specimen comprised cultured PBMCs, sampled from culture after CMV antigen stimulation. The origin of this receptor is a human donor in good health (CMV status not recorded). Some clones in this sample may be carry-over from other donors' samples. The receptor chain draws on TRBV18 and TRBJ1-5; the D region possibly corresponds to TRBD1 (5 bases align). Here the CDR3 is given as CASSPGANQPQHF. In nucleotide form, the sequence is TGTGCCAGCAGCCCTGGGGCCAATCAGCCCCAGCATTTT.